This is a list of T cell receptor beta chains from one sample in a study of shared clonotypes between healthy human individuals. Using immunoSEQ multiplex PCR, the repertoire was profiled, and TCRdb retains in-frame clones only, with some absent. The sample has about 590,000 clones; around 95% are singletons. Material for sequencing was naive CD8+ T cells sorted from blood. These receptors were taken from a woman aged 25 to 39 in good health. The CDR3 runs from the conserved cysteine through the conserved F or W. Fields, in order: J gene, D gene, V gene, clone size, CDR3 protein, CDR3 DNA. The D gene is left open where the match is weak. Clone size is stated in some rows and not others, as once, few, many or a class when expanded.

J: TRBJ1-1
D: NA
V: TRBV5-4
size: NA
CDR3: CASSLVGGVDTEAFF
DNA: TGTGCCAGCAGCTTGGTTGGGGGGGTGGACACTGAAGCTTTCTTT

J: TRBJ1-5
D: NA
V: TRBV4-2
size: NA
CDR3: CASSDSLYSNQPQHF
DNA: TGTGCCAGCTCCGACAGTTTATATAGCAATCAGCCCCAGCATTTT

J: TRBJ1-5
D: NA
V: TRBV2
size: few
CDR3: CASSDHQPQHF
DNA: TGTGCCAGCAGTGATCATCAGCCCCAGCATTTT

J: TRBJ1-2
D: TRBD1
V: TRBV5-6
size: NA
CDR3: CASSGRMGQGGSIYGYTF
DNA: TGTGCCAGCAGCGGACGGATGGGACAGGGGGGCTCTATCTATGGCTACACCTTC

J: TRBJ1-5
D: TRBD1
V: TRBV27
size: NA
CDR3: CASSNRDRGEPQHF
DNA: TGTGCCAGCAGTAACCGGGACAGGGGTGAGCCCCAGCATTTT

J: TRBJ2-4
D: NA
V: TRBV15
size: NA
CDR3: CATSREAGTLDIQYF
DNA: TGTGCCACCAGCAGAGAGGCAGGGACACTAGACATTCAGTACTTC

J: TRBJ2-5
D: NA
V: TRBV7-9
size: NA
CDR3: CASSDDVGYQETQYF
DNA: TGTGCCAGCAGCGACGACGTGGGGTACCAAGAGACCCAGTACTTC

J: TRBJ2-3
D: TRBD2
V: TRBV4-1
size: NA
CDR3: CASSQDGAGVADTQYF
DNA: TGCGCCAGCAGCCAAGACGGGGCGGGAGTGGCGGATACGCAGTATTTT

J: TRBJ2-7
D: TRBD2
V: TRBV5-1
size: NA
CDR3: CASSYSSGNYYEQYF
DNA: TGCGCCAGCAGCTATTCTAGCGGCAACTACTACGAGCAGTACTTC

J: TRBJ1-1
D: NA
V: TRBV27
size: NA
CDR3: CASRPGPYTEAFF
DNA: TGTGCCAGCAGGCCGGGACCCTACACTGAAGCTTTCTTT

J: TRBJ2-2
D: NA
V: TRBV7-8
size: NA
CDR3: CASSLDATPNTGELFF
DNA: TGTGCCAGCAGCTTAGACGCGACACCTAACACCGGGGAGCTGTTTTTT

J: TRBJ2-5
D: TRBD2
V: TRBV6-1
size: NA
CDR3: CASSDAGVTQYF
DNA: TGTGCCAGCAGTGATGCGGGGGTCACCCAGTACTTC

J: TRBJ2-3
D: NA
V: TRBV29-1
size: NA
CDR3: CSVEPRYTQYF
DNA: TGCAGCGTTGAGCCCCGGTATACGCAGTATTTT

J: TRBJ2-2
D: NA
V: TRBV5-1
size: NA
CDR3: CASSLDLVGINTGELFF
DNA: TGCGCCAGCAGCTTGGACTTGGTGGGGATCAACACCGGGGAGCTGTTTTTT

J: TRBJ2-7
D: NA
V: TRBV28
size: once
CDR3: CASSPHYEQYF
DNA: TGTGCCAGCAGTCCCCACTACGAGCAGTACTTC

J: TRBJ2-3
D: TRBD1
V: TRBV28
size: NA
CDR3: CASSFGQGATDTQYF
DNA: TGTGCCAGCAGTTTCGGACAGGGGGCAACAGATACGCAGTATTTT

J: TRBJ1-2
D: TRBD1
V: TRBV28
size: NA
CDR3: CASSYGQGDPHYGYTF
DNA: TGTGCCAGCAGTTACGGACAGGGCGATCCCCACTATGGCTACACCTTC

J: TRBJ2-2
D: TRBD1
V: TRBV30
size: NA
CDR3: CATYRDSPNTGELFF
DNA: TGTGCCACCTACCGGGACAGCCCGAACACCGGGGAGCTGTTTTTT

J: TRBJ2-2
D: TRBD2
V: TRBV2
size: NA
CDR3: CASSEASGRTGELFF
DNA: TGTGCCAGCAGTGAGGCTAGCGGGCGCACCGGGGAGCTGTTTTTT

J: TRBJ1-1
D: NA
V: TRBV6-4
size: NA
CDR3: CASSVGTDTEAFF
DNA: TGTGCCAGCAGTGTGGGGACGGACACTGAAGCTTTCTTT

J: TRBJ1-1
D: NA
V: TRBV23-1
size: NA
CDR3: CASKGIPNTEAFF
DNA: TGCGCCAGCAAAGGCATTCCGAACACTGAAGCTTTCTTT

J: TRBJ2-1
D: NA
V: TRBV12-5
size: NA
CDR3: CASGPLWGSSYNEQFF
DNA: TGTGCTAGTGGTCCCTTGTGGGGCAGCTCCTACAATGAGCAGTTCTTC

J: TRBJ1-1
D: NA
V: TRBV19
size: once
CDR3: CASSIPAGVGDTEAFF
DNA: TGTGCCAGTAGTATTCCGGCAGGAGTTGGCGACACTGAAGCTTTCTTT

J: TRBJ2-3
D: NA
V: TRBV27
size: once
CDR3: CASSFPLGDTQYF
DNA: TGTGCCAGCAGTTTCCCCCTTGGAGATACGCAGTATTTT

J: TRBJ2-7
D: TRBD1
V: TRBV28
size: NA
CDR3: CASSLDRGLSYEQYF
DNA: TGTGCCAGCAGTTTGGATAGGGGGCTCTCCTACGAGCAGTACTTC

J: TRBJ2-3
D: NA
V: TRBV9
size: NA
CDR3: CASSVEGGADTQYF
DNA: TGTGCCAGCAGCGTAGAGGGGGGGGCAGATACGCAGTATTTT

J: TRBJ1-1
D: NA
V: TRBV7-8
size: once
CDR3: CASSLRPNTEAFF
DNA: TGTGCCAGCAGCCTTAGACCGAACACTGAAGCTTTCTTT

J: TRBJ2-1
D: NA
V: TRBV27
size: NA
CDR3: CAVSIANEQFF
DNA: TGTGCCGTTTCAATAGCAAATGAGCAGTTCTTC

J: TRBJ2-7
D: NA
V: TRBV4-1
size: NA
CDR3: CASSQVGEYEQYF
DNA: TGCGCCAGCAGCCAAGTCGGAGAGTACGAGCAGTACTTC

J: TRBJ1-2
D: NA
V: TRBV4-1
size: NA
CDR3: CASSQDEADFYGYTF
DNA: TGCGCCAGCAGCCAAGATGAGGCTGATTTCTATGGCTACACCTTC

J: TRBJ1-2
D: TRBD1
V: TRBV7-3
size: once
CDR3: CASSLIFVGDRDNGYTF
DNA: TGTGCCAGCAGCTTAATCTTCGTGGGGGACAGGGATAATGGCTACACCTTC